Each of the 6 T cell receptor beta chains below was sequenced from the same sample in a study of blood T cell repertoires in COVID-19. Repertoires were generated with immunoSEQ multiplex PCR, while TCRdb's copy carries only in-frame clones and drops some. This sample has 120,000 or so clones, with 65% to 90% found just once. Sequencing was done on a sample of peripheral blood. The receptor set was obtained from a man older than 75 with active or convalescent COVID-19.

DNA of the CDR3: TGTGCCAGCAGCTCCCTTTGGGGGGAATGGTACTTC. Its protein product is CASSSLWGEWYF. The rearrangement links TRBV7-9 to TRBJ2-7; D may be TRBD2 (6 bases). The CDR3 has 12 residues. The V end was cut by 4 bases, the J end by 12 bases, with 16 bases between. From germline, CDR1 is SEHNR and CDR2 FQNEAQ (reference sequence).

The chain recombines TRBV30 with TRBJ2-7, with D possibly matching TRBD1 (6 bases). The CDR3 extends over 12 amino acids. Trimming removed 2 bases from V and 7 bases from J, with 12 bases in between. Germline V CDR1 and CDR2: GTSNPN, SVGIG (reference sequence). CDR3 coding DNA: TGTGCCTGGAGTCCCAGGGGACCTGAGCAGTACTTC. It yields the protein CAWSPRGPEQYF.

The chain uses TRBV24-1 and TRBJ1-5; 7 positions match TRBD1. This CDR3 contains 13 residues. Per germline, CDR1 KGHDR and CDR2 SFDVKD. J lost 9 bases, V lost 4 bases, and 5 bases had no gene match. CDR3 DNA: TGTGCCACCAGTGACACCTACAGGGGGCCCCAGCATTTT. Protein: CATSDTYRGPQHF.

The gene calls are TRBV11-3 and TRBJ2-1; D gene unclear. In germline, CDR1 is SGHNT, CDR2 YENEEA. The germline V and J ends were trimmed by 4 bases and 10 bases, with 11 bases remaining between them. The CDR3 has 12 residues. In DNA, the CDR3 is TGTGCCAGCAGCTCCCTTGGCGGAGAGCAGTTCTTC. The encoded protein is CASSSLGGEQFF.

This clone was recorded only once. In DNA form, the CDR3 reads TGTGCCAGCAGATTTAACTACGAGCAGTACTTC. Translation: CASRFNYEQYF. This sequence joins TRBV12-3 or TRBV12-4 and TRBJ2-7; D unresolved. This CDR3 has 11 amino acids. V was pared by 6 bases and J by 3 bases, with 6 bases between.

The chain carries TRBV11-2 and TRBJ2-5; D might be TRBD1 (5 bases). Trimming pared 5 bases from V and 0 bases from J, leaving 16 bases between. Germline assignment: CDR1 SGHAT and CDR2 FQNNGV. The CDR3 consists of 16 residues. CDR3 amino acids: CASSPWARANQETQYF. Written as DNA, the CDR3 is TGTGCCAGCAGCCCCTGGGCCAGGGCGAACCAAGAGACCCAGTACTTC.